The 20 T cell receptor beta chains presented below share a single source sample, sequenced in a study of blood T cell repertoires in COVID-19. Sequencing used immunoSEQ multiplex PCR; TCRdb keeps in-frame clones, though not all of them. The repertoire holds 90,000 to 150,000 clones, with more than 60% as singletons. Material: peripheral blood. All receptors derive from a man aged 65 to 85 with acute or convalescent COVID-19.

V usage is TRBV25-1 and J usage is TRBJ1-1; tentative D call: TRBD1 (5 bases). CDR1 is MGHDK, CDR2 SYGVNS, per germline. The CDR3 has 14 amino acids. V was pared by 0 bases and J by 3 bases, with 8 bases between. The CDR3 sequence: CASSEYSRDTEAFF. In DNA, the CDR3 is TGTGCCAGCAGTGAATATAGCAGGGACACTGAAGCTTTCTTT.

The CDR3 region is CASSARGVTSEKLFF. CDR3 nucleotide sequence: TGCGCCAGCAGCGCCCGGGGAGTGACGTCGGAAAAACTGTTTTTT. V usage is TRBV5-1 and J usage is TRBJ1-4, with unresolved D. With 4 bases removed from V and 8 bases from J, the gap between germline ends came to 18 bases. Per germline, CDR1 SGHRS and CDR2 YFSETQ. This CDR3 contains 15 residues.

V and J are TRBV5-1 and TRBJ2-7, with D possibly TRBD1 on 6 matching bases. The germline gives CDR1 SGHRS, CDR2 YFSETQ. The CDR3 has 14 amino acids. V was cut by 2 bases and J by 7 bases, with 16 bases left in between. In DNA form, the CDR3 reads TGCGCCAGCAGCTTCCAACAGGGCTCGGGAGAGCAGTACTTC. This gives the protein CASSFQQGSGEQYF.

The chain joins TRBV30 to TRBJ2-1, with D hard to call. V dropped 0 bases and J dropped 7 bases, with 13 bases sitting between them. The germline V gene has CDR1 GTSNPN and CDR2 SVGIG (reference sequence). The CDR3 sequence is 14 residues long. The CDR3 sequence: CAWSVSGSSNEQFF. The CDR3 region has the DNA TGTGCCTGGAGTGTTTCTGGTTCGAGTAATGAGCAGTTCTTC.

This clone has only one observation. This rearrangement joins TRBV28 to TRBJ2-7, with D unclear. Trimming removed 6 bases at V and 0 bases at J, with 6 bases between. CDR3 length equals 12 residues. The V gene's germline CDR1 is MDHEN and CDR2 SYDVKM. In DNA form, the CDR3 reads TGTGCCAGCAGCCTGAGCTCCTACGAGCAGTACTTC. This encodes CASSLSSYEQYF. The full variable domain, rest sourced from reference TRBV28 and TRBJ2-7, is DVKVTQSSRYLVKRTGEKVFLECVQDMDHENMFWYRQDPGLGLRLIYFSYDVKMKEKGDIPEGYSVSREKKERFSLILESASTNQTSMYLCASSLSSYEQYFGPGTRLTVT.

This clone was seen just once. This chain links TRBV18 with TRBJ2-5; maybe TRBD1 (5 bases). V lost 8 bases to trimming and J lost 4 bases, with 17 bases between them. CDR3 length: 14 amino acids. CDR1 KGHSH and CDR2 LQKENI come from the germline V gene. CDR3 bases: TGTGCCAGCGCCGCTGACAGTCTGAGAGAGACCCAGTACTTC. It specifies CASAADSLRETQYF.

The J gene is TRBJ2-7, the V gene TRBV5-5; 8 bases match TRBD2. V was clipped by 5 bases and J by 6 bases; unmatched bases: 10. Germline V gene sequence: CDR1 SGHKS, CDR2 YYEKEE (reference sequence). This CDR3 has 14 residues. The CDR3 is CASSSGTSYTEQYF. Here the CDR3 DNA reads TGTGCCAGCAGTTCCGGGACTAGTTATACCGAGCAGTACTTC.

Many counts were recorded for this clone. CDR3 sequence reads: CASSPQDSHTGELFF. The CDR3 nucleotides are TGTGCCAGCAGCCCCCAGGATTCGCACACCGGGGAGCTGTTTTTT. This chain uses TRBV16 with TRBJ2-2; D remains ambiguous. The V and J ends lost 4 bases and 3 bases respectively, with 12 bases between them. CDR3 length: 15 residues. Per germline, CDR1 KGHSY and CDR2 FQNENV.

This rearrangement joins TRBV7-2 to TRBJ1-2; 9 bases line up with TRBD1. The ends lost 6 bases at V and 2 bases at J; junction bases unmatched: 7. The V gene's germline CDR1 is SGHTA and CDR2 FQGNSA. The CDR3 spans 15 residues. CDR3 nucleotides: TGTGCCAGCAGGTTGGACAGGGGAGGGAACTATGGCTACACCTTC. This gives the protein CASRLDRGGNYGYTF.

The chain joins TRBV3-1 (or the pseudogene TRBV3-2) to TRBJ2-7; possible D gene TRBD2, 6 bases. V shed 4 bases and J shed 2 bases, with 9 bases lying between them. Germline loops: CDR1 LGHDT, CDR2 YNNKEL (reference sequence). The CDR3 is 13 residues long. CDR3 amino acids: CASSLTGAYEQYF. In DNA, the CDR3 is TGTGCCAGCAGCCTGACGGGAGCCTACGAGCAGTACTTC.

The chain combines TRBV5-1 with TRBJ1-6; 7 bases align to TRBD1. Germline CDR1 reads SGHRS; CDR2 reads YFSETQ. V shed 0 bases, J shed 10 bases, and the junction held 4 bases outside the gene matches. This CDR3 comprises 14 residues. CDR3 residues: CASSLGQGSSPLHF. CDR3 nucleotide sequence: TGCGCCAGCAGCTTGGGACAGGGTAGCTCACCCCTCCACTTT. Combining the CDR3 with reference TRBV5-1 and TRBJ1-6 gives the whole variable domain KAGVTQTPRYLIKTRGQQVTLSCSPISGHRSVSWYQQTPGQGLQFLFEYFSETQRNKGNFPGRFSGRQFSNSRSEMNVSTLELGDSALYLCASSLGQGSSPLHFGNGTRLTVT.

The V and J genes are TRBV5-1 and TRBJ2-6, with TRBD1 matching 8 bases. There are 17 residues in the CDR3. V was clipped by 4 bases and J by 2 bases; unmatched bases: 8. Germline CDR1 is SGHRS and CDR2 is YFSETQ. The CDR3 DNA reads as TGCGCCAGCAGCAAAGGACAGGGCGACCCTGGGGCCAACGTCCTGACTTTC. This gives the protein CASSKGQGDPGANVLTF.

The genes are TRBV9 and TRBJ2-7; 8 nucleotides agree with TRBD1. Per the germline V gene, CDR1 is SGDLS and CDR2 is YYNGEE. CDR3 length: 15 residues. J gave up 5 bases and V 0 bases, and 7 bases lay outside the gene matches. The CDR3 sequence is CASSVEAGGIDEQYF. The CDR3 bases are TGTGCCAGCAGCGTAGAGGCAGGGGGCATCGACGAGCAGTACTTC. Variable domain in full (rest from reference TRBV9 and TRBJ2-7): DSGVTQTPKHLITATGQRVTLRCSPRSGDLSVYWYQQSLDQGLQFLIQYYNGEERAKGNILERFSAQQFPDLHSELNLSSLELGDSALYFCASSVEAGGIDEQYFGPGTRLTVT.

V usage is TRBV28 and J usage is TRBJ2-3, with 7 bases fitting TRBD1. This CDR3 region has 13 residues. J lost 4 bases, V lost 5 bases, and 3 bases had no gene match. The germline CDR1 and CDR2 sequences are MDHEN and SYDVKM. Here the CDR3 DNA reads TGTGCCAGCAGTCAGGGGGTCCCAGATACGCAGTATTTT. It specifies CASSQGVPDTQYF.

The genes are TRBV7-2 and TRBJ2-6; no firm D call. Germline-derived CDR1 and CDR2 are SGHTA and FQGNSA. V was trimmed by 6 bases and J by 0 bases, leaving 6 bases between them. The CDR3 is made up of 14 amino acids. This chain's CDR3 is CASSLYSGANVLTF. CDR3 in DNA: TGTGCCAGCAGTCTATACTCTGGGGCCAACGTCCTGACTTTC.

The chain has TRBV11-3 and TRBJ2-2; D gene unclear. V lost 5 bases and J lost 3, with 4 bases in between. Germline V gene sequence: CDR1 SGHNT, CDR2 YENEEA. This CDR3 has 12 amino acids. The DNA for the CDR3 is TGTGCCAGCAGCCGTGACACCGGGGAGCTGTTTTTT. Protein sequence: CASSRDTGELFF.

The gene calls are TRBV28 and TRBJ1-2; 8 nucleotides agree with TRBD1. The CDR3 extends over 16 amino acids. V dropped 3 bases and J dropped 2; count of bases not matched to a gene: 8. Germline V gene lookup returns CDR1 MDHEN and CDR2 SYDVKM. CDR3: CASSFNGQGRNYGYTF. CDR3 bases: TGTGCCAGCAGTTTCAACGGACAGGGAAGGAACTATGGCTACACCTTC.

This chain links TRBV18 with TRBJ2-2; 7 nucleotides match TRBD2. The J segment lost 0 bases and the V segment lost 6 bases, leaving 4 bases of the junction unmatched. The CDR3 loop spans 15 amino acids. CDR1 KGHSH and CDR2 LQKENI come from the germline V gene. CDR3: CASSGRGANTGELFF. Written as DNA, the CDR3 is TGTGCCAGCTCTGGTCGGGGGGCGAACACCGGGGAGCTGTTTTTT.

The genes are TRBV28 and TRBJ2-7, with D possibly matching TRBD2 (6 bases). The CDR3 has 15 amino acids. V shed 4 bases and J shed 2 bases, with 15 bases lying between them. Germline V gene data show CDR1 as MDHEN and CDR2 as SYDVKM. The DNA for the CDR3 is TGTGCCAGCAGTTCCCCGGGGGATGGGGCCTACGAGCAGTACTTC. This codes for CASSSPGDGAYEQYF.

The rearrangement uses TRBV28 and TRBJ2-1; 12 nucleotides agree with TRBD2. The CDR3 consists of 16 residues. Per the germline V gene, CDR1 is MDHEN and CDR2 is SYDVKM. With V trimmed by 5 bases and J by 4 bases, 6 bases remained unmatched. CDR3 sequence (DNA): TGTGCCAGCAGTCACCGGACTAGCGGGGATTACAATGAGCAGTTCTTC. Translating gives CASSHRTSGDYNEQFF.